This T cell receptor beta chain was profiled in a study of T-cell reconstitution after alpha-beta-depleted transplantation in children. V was pared by 1 base and J by 3 bases, with 3 bases of the junction left unmatched. Germline V lookup: CDR1 DFQATT, CDR2 SNEGSKA (reference sequence). The CDR3 is 14 residues long. This clonotype was observed many times. Unique molecular identifiers were incorporated during preparation of the TCRbeta library. TCRdb passed the PCR reads through MiXCR, listing each CDR3 protein once. The sample comprises some 400,000 distinct CDR3 sequences, 20% of which are singletons, and around 3.9% rests with the top ten.

The specimen was PBMCs from the stem cell graft donor, collected from the stem cell graft. V and J are TRBV20-1 and TRBJ2-7, with 10 bases identical to TRBD2. The sequence derives from a human donor who donated a stem cell graft to a child with acute myeloid leukemia. CDR3 coding DNA: TGCAGTGCTAGAGGAGCGGGAGGGAACTACGAGCAGTACTTC. This gives the protein CSARGAGGNYEQYF.